The clone carrying this T cell receptor (beta chain) was detected a few times. The sample comes from a study of regulatory T cells in long-lasting Graves disease. Study at large: Graves' patients, diagnosed recently, had received antithyroid drugs under 3 months.

Time point in this sample: newly diagnosed GD, antithyroid drugs for less than 3 months. PBMC-derived RNA was used for the TCR library. Patients hailed from an endocrinology department in Xi'an, China. Construction of the TCR beta libraries employed iRepertoire HTBI primers in conjunction with Arm-PCR of CDR3 regions. TCRdb itself ran the multiplex PCR reads through MiXCR, one entry per CDR3 protein. The sample lists a few hundred thousand distinct CDR3 sequences; 15% to 20% were seen once. Trimming cost V 0 bases and J 2 bases, with 16 bases left between them. The CDR3 spans 17 residues. CDR1 is MGHRA and CDR2 is YSYEKL in the germline V gene. In addition, the sample was reused for a study of T cells in Graves' hyperthyroidism and ophthalmopathy. This second study notes: Exclusion of a patient resulted from uncontrolled infection, other autoimmune disease, pregnancy or lactation. From stable hyperthyroidism, ophthalmopathy was set apart by a 13 V-J model.

The chain couples TRBV4-1 to TRBJ1-2; D gene uncertain. The clonotype originates from a woman aged 18-30 years with Graves disease. Source: peripheral blood mononuclear cells (PBMCs), taken at new diagnosis, from a patient treated with antithyroid drugs. CDR3 residues: CASSQEPTEGTNYGYTF. DNA for the CDR3: TGCGCCAGCAGCCAAGAACCCACGGAGGGAACCAACTATGGCTACACCTTC.